These 31 T cell receptor beta chains share one sample of origin, sequenced in a study of OX40 agonist ivuxolimab in advanced cancers. Sequenced by immunoSEQ multiplex PCR; TCRdb stores in-frame clones only, minus some. Of 75,000 to 95,000 clones in the sample, less than 85% were seen once. Here the sequenced sample was CD4+ or CD8+ T cells sorted from blood, taken in a trial of the OX40 agonist ivuxolimab. Receptors originate from an adult with an advanced solid tumor such as melanoma, head and neck, liver or kidney cancer.

The chain uses TRBV28 and TRBJ2-7; TRBD2 agrees at 8 bases. The V gene end was trimmed by 4 bases and the J gene end by 0 bases; junction bases not matched to a gene: 11. This CDR3 region has 17 residues. Germline-derived CDR1 and CDR2 are MDHEN and SYDVKM. The CDR3 DNA reads TGTGCCAGCAGTTCCCCCGTCGGGAGCGGGAGCTCCTACGAGCAGTACTTC. It encodes CASSSPVGSGSSYEQYF.

The chain carries TRBV6-6 and TRBJ2-1, with 13 bases that match TRBD2. Germline assignment: CDR1 MNHNY and CDR2 SVGAGI (reference sequence). The CDR3 has 14 residues. The trim removed 5 bases at V and 7 bases at J, leaving 2 bases unmatched. CDR3 DNA sequence: TGTGCCAGCAGTAAGGGACTAGCGGGGAATGAGCAGTTCTTC. Amino acids: CASSKGLAGNEQFF.

The sample holds one count of this clone. V is TRBV10-3 and J is TRBJ1-1; TRBD1 aligns across 7 bases. Germline trimming cut 3 bases from V and 1 base from J; bases unmatched to any gene: 5. The CDR3 is 15 residues long. CDR1 and CDR2 (germline): ENHRY, SYGVKD. The CDR3 region is CAISDPGTANTEAFF. The CDR3, as DNA: TGTGCCATCAGTGATCCCGGGACAGCGAACACTGAAGCTTTCTTT.

The chain carries TRBV19 and TRBJ2-1; 11 bases agree with TRBD2. The trim removed 0 bases at V and 4 bases at J, leaving 5 bases unmatched. This CDR3 comprises 17 residues. The V gene's germline CDR1 is LNHDA and CDR2 SQIVND (reference sequence). The CDR3 sequence is CASSIELAGDLYNEQFF. CDR3 DNA sequence: TGTGCCAGTAGTATAGAACTAGCGGGGGACCTGTACAATGAGCAGTTCTTC.

This clone was seen repeatedly, ten times or more. CDR3 nucleotides: TGTGCCAGCAGCCCTGGGACCGCTTCGGGGGTCGAGCAGTACTTC. Amino acid sequence: CASSPGTASGVEQYF. The V call is TRBV28, the J call TRBJ2-7; D possibly corresponds to TRBD2 (6 bases). The germline gives CDR1 MDHEN, CDR2 SYDVKM. The V end was cut by 6 bases, the J end by 6 bases, with 21 bases between. This CDR3 contains 15 residues.

The chain couples TRBV5-1 to TRBJ1-1; possibly TRBD1 for D (5 bases). The V end was cut by 4 bases, the J end by 4 bases, with 11 bases between. CDR3 length: 13 residues. Germline values: CDR1 SGHRS, CDR2 YFSETQ. The CDR3 DNA sequence: TGCGCCAGCAGCAAGGAGGGGCTCACTGAAGCTTTCTTT. Protein sequence: CASSKEGLTEAFF.

The chain links TRBV5-5 to TRBJ1-2; 7 bases match TRBD1. Germline values: CDR1 SGHKS, CDR2 YYEKEE (reference sequence). J lost 4 bases, V lost 1 base, and 10 bases had no gene match. The CDR3 is 16 residues long. The CDR3 DNA follows: TGTGCCAGCAGCTTGATGTTCCGACAGGGCTCCTATGGCTACACCTTC. Its protein is CASSLMFRQGSYGYTF. Full variable domain (rest looked up from reference TRBV5-5 and TRBJ1-2): DAGVTQSPTHLIKTRGQQVTLRCSPISGHKSVSWYQQVLGQGPQFIFQYYEKEERGRGNFPDRFSARQFPNYSSELNVNALLLGDSALYLCASSLMFRQGSYGYTFGSGTRLTVV.

The chain joins TRBV6-4 to TRBJ1-1, with a tentative D call TRBD1 (6 bases). The ends were cut back, 3 bases at V and 1 base at J, with 6 bases in the middle. This CDR3 has 13 residues. Germline CDR1 is MRHNA and CDR2 is SNTAGT. CDR3 DNA sequence: TGTGCCAGCAGTGAACAGGGGAACACTGAAGCTTTCTTT. It encodes CASSEQGNTEAFF.

This clone was detected only once. This chain links TRBV5-4 with TRBJ1-1; possible D gene TRBD1, 5 bases. The CDR3 totals 13 residues. The V and J ends lost 0 bases and 10 bases respectively, with 13 bases between them. The germline V gene encodes CDR1 SGHNT and CDR2 YYREEE (reference sequence). The CDR3 protein is CASSLGQGFGAFF. CDR3 coding DNA: TGTGCCAGCAGCTTGGGCCAGGGCTTCGGAGCTTTCTTT.

V gene TRBV28 combines with J gene TRBJ2-7; 8 bases fit TRBD1. Trimming cost V 4 bases and J 5 bases; bases outside gene matches: 10. Germline V lookup: CDR1 MDHEN, CDR2 SYDVKM. The CDR3 loop spans 15 amino acids. CDR3 nucleotides: TGTGCCAGCAGTTCCACAAGGACAGGGCAACACGAGCAGTACTTC. Amino acids: CASSSTRTGQHEQYF.

CDR3 in DNA: TGTGCCAGCAGCCTGAGGCGTGGGGGAAGGGTTCACTACGAGCAGTACTTC. Protein: CASSLRRGGRVHYEQYF. This sequence joins TRBV5-4 and TRBJ2-7; either TRBD1 or TRBD2 may fit D (5 bases each). The CDR3 spans 17 residues. V was trimmed by 4 bases and J by 3 bases, leaving 23 bases between them. Germline V gives CDR1 SGHNT, CDR2 YYREEE (reference sequence).

J is TRBJ1-2 and V is TRBV2; TRBD1 matches at 7 bases. CDR3 size: 13 residues. Germline lookup yields CDR1 SNHLY and CDR2 FYNNEI. V was pared by 6 bases and J by 5 bases, with 6 bases of the junction left unmatched. The CDR3 sequence: CASRAGGDYGYTF. CDR3 bases: TGTGCCAGCAGAGCAGGGGGAGATTATGGCTACACCTTC.

This rearrangement joins TRBV14 to TRBJ1-1, with a weak D call TRBD1 (5 bases). The CDR3 is made up of 16 amino acids. CDR1 and CDR2 from the germline V gene are SGHDN and FVKESK. The V end lost 0 bases, the J end lost 1 base, and 12 bases lay between the germline ends. Written as DNA, the CDR3 is TGTGCCAGCAGCCAAGAAGTTCCAGGGCGGAACACTGAAGCTTTCTTT. This sequence encodes CASSQEVPGRNTEAFF.

The chain joins TRBV2 to TRBJ2-1, with 8 bases aligning to TRBD2. The CDR3 consists of 16 residues. V trimming: 10 bases; J trimming: 2 bases; junction bases outside the gene matches: 13. The germline gives CDR1 SNHLY, CDR2 FYNNEI. CDR3 sequence reads: CATRGALAVAYNEQFF. Written as DNA, the CDR3 is TGTGCCACCCGGGGGGCACTAGCGGTAGCCTACAATGAGCAGTTCTTC.

The V and J genes are TRBV5-1 and TRBJ1-2, with a weak D call TRBD1 (5 bases). Trimming removed 3 bases at V and 7 bases at J, with 16 bases between. Germline values: CDR1 SGHRS, CDR2 YFSETQ. The CDR3 sequence is 14 residues long. The CDR3 loop reads CASSSTGGVAGYTF. Here the CDR3 DNA reads TGCGCCAGCAGCTCAACCGGGGGGGTAGCTGGCTACACCTTC.

The chain links TRBV7-2 to TRBJ2-2; 8 positions agree with TRBD2. The CDR3 loop spans 16 amino acids. Germline V gene sequence: CDR1 SGHTA, CDR2 FQGNSA. Trimming removed 2 bases from V and 5 bases from J; junction bases left unmatched: 7. The CDR3 spells CASSLTPSGPTGELFF. CDR3 nucleotides: TGTGCCAGCAGCTTAACACCTAGCGGGCCGACCGGGGAGCTGTTTTTT.

This rearrangement joins TRBV5-1 to TRBJ2-3; D call uncertain. Germline-derived CDR1 and CDR2 are SGHRS and YFSETQ. Trimming removed 0 bases at V and 2 bases at J, with 7 bases between. This CDR3 comprises 14 residues. The CDR3 reads CASSLDKLTDTQYF. The CDR3 DNA is TGCGCCAGCAGCTTGGACAAGCTCACAGATACGCAGTATTTT.

This chain links TRBV30 with TRBJ1-1; D remains unclear. V was pared by 3 bases and J by 8 bases, with 13 bases between. This CDR3 is 12 amino acids long. Germline loops: CDR1 GTSNPN, CDR2 SVGIG (reference sequence). This chain's CDR3 is CAWRDLGREAFF. The DNA of the CDR3 is TGTGCCTGGAGGGACCTCGGCCGGGAAGCTTTCTTT.

The count of this clone is one. CDR3 amino acids: CASSYSGTQSLYEQYF. In DNA form, the CDR3 reads TGTGCCAGCAGTTACTCCGGGACCCAGTCCTTGTACGAGCAGTACTTC. The gene calls are TRBV6-5 and TRBJ2-7; either TRBD1 or TRBD2 may supply D (5 bases each). CDR1 and CDR2 from the germline V gene are MNHEY and SVGAGI. V was cut by 0 bases and J by 4 bases, with 16 bases left in between. This CDR3 is 16 amino acids long.

The genes are TRBV5-1 and TRBJ2-7, with TRBD1 identical over 9 bases. Germline lookup yields CDR1 SGHRS and CDR2 YFSETQ. The V and J ends lost 1 base and 2 bases, in that order; junction bases with no gene match: 13. The CDR3 runs 18 residues. This CDR3 is CASSLFPIGQGLTYEQYF. The CDR3 DNA follows: TGCGCCAGCAGCTTGTTCCCCATCGGACAGGGGCTTACCTACGAGCAGTACTTC. Combining the CDR3 with reference TRBV5-1 and TRBJ2-7 gives the whole variable domain KAGVTQTPRYLIKTRGQQVTLSCSPISGHRSVSWYQQTPGQGLQFLFEYFSETQRNKGNFPGRFSGRQFSNSRSEMNVSTLELGDSALYLCASSLFPIGQGLTYEQYFGPGTRLTVT.

The genes are TRBV4-1 and TRBJ1-6; D is unclear. The V end lost 0 bases, the J end lost 6 bases, and 12 bases lay between the germline ends. Germline CDR1 MGHRA, CDR2 YSYEKL. The CDR3 loop spans 16 amino acids. CDR3 bases: TGCGCCAGCAGCCAAGAGGCACAAGGACGTAATTCACCCCTCCACTTT. Translating gives CASSQEAQGRNSPLHF.

The gene calls are TRBV6-6 and TRBJ2-7; TRBD2 is a possible D gene (7 bases). Germline V gene lookup returns CDR1 MNHNY and CDR2 SVGAGI (reference sequence). The CDR3 has 14 amino acids. V lost 6 bases and J 6 bases, leaving 18 bases between the germline ends. This CDR3 reads CASSLGGGGGEQYF. CDR3 nucleotide sequence: TGTGCCAGCAGCCTCGGGGGAGGGGGTGGCGAGCAGTACTTC.

This rearrangement joins TRBV25-1 to TRBJ1-4, with D unclear. CDR1 is MGHDK and CDR2 is SYGVNS in the germline V gene. The CDR3 has 15 amino acids. Trimming shortened V by 7 bases and J by 0 bases, and 12 bases separated the two germline ends. The CDR3 region is CASMSVEATNEKLFF. CDR3 nucleotides: TGTGCCAGCATGTCGGTAGAGGCAACTAATGAAAAACTGTTTTTT.

The chain combines TRBV19 with TRBJ2-6; unclear D gene. V shed 5 bases and J shed 0 bases, with 8 bases lying between them. Germline loops: CDR1 LNHDA, CDR2 SQIVND (reference sequence). This CDR3 has 15 residues. CDR3 loop: CASSDGSSGANVLTF. The CDR3 bases are TGTGCCAGTAGTGACGGAAGCTCTGGGGCCAACGTCCTGACTTTC.

The genes are TRBV6-5 and TRBJ2-1, with a tentative D call TRBD1 (6 bases). The CDR3 is made up of 12 amino acids. Trimming pared 5 bases from V and 15 bases from J, leaving 17 bases between. The germline V gene encodes CDR1 MNHEY and CDR2 SVGAGI. In DNA, the CDR3 is TGTGCCAGCAGTAGAGGCAAACAGGGTCTGTTCTTC. Translated: CASSRGKQGLFF.

The CDR3 DNA reads TGTGCCAGCAGTTATTCCGGGGGCGTGGGTCAGCCCCAGCATTTT. Translated, it gives CASSYSGGVGQPQHF. This chain joins TRBV2 and TRBJ1-5; a weak D match, TRBD1 (6 bases). Trimming shortened V by 5 bases and J by 6 bases, and 17 bases separated the two germline ends. Germline loops: CDR1 SNHLY, CDR2 FYNNEI. The CDR3 spans 15 residues.

This clone has a handful of counts. This chain connects TRBV4-2 to TRBJ2-7; 9 bases line up with TRBD1. CDR3 length: 15 amino acids. Germline V gene lookup returns CDR1 LGHNA and CDR2 YNFKEQ. With V trimmed by 4 bases and J by 1 base, 5 bases remained unmatched. CDR3 amino acids: CASSPGTGRSYEQYF. The CDR3 DNA is TGTGCCAGCAGCCCGGGGACAGGGCGGTCCTACGAGCAGTACTTC.

This clone was seen a handful of times. V usage is TRBV7-2 and J usage is TRBJ2-7; 8 nucleotides match TRBD2. Trimming took 4 bases from V and 4 from J; bases not matched to a gene: 12. The CDR3 is 16 amino acids. Germline CDR1 SGHTA, CDR2 FQGNSA. CDR3 nucleotide sequence: TGTGCCAGCAGCTCTTCCGGGACGGGAGGGCTATACGAGCAGTACTTC. Protein product: CASSSSGTGGLYEQYF.

The chain has TRBV7-8 and TRBJ1-1; D gene ambiguous. V was shortened by 4 bases and J by 5 bases, with 11 bases between the two germline ends. The germline V gene encodes CDR1 SGHVS and CDR2 FQNEAQ. The CDR3 totals 13 residues. The CDR3 spells CASSSQDGTEAFF. CDR3 in DNA: TGTGCCAGCAGCTCCCAAGACGGAACTGAAGCTTTCTTT.

The V call is TRBV9, the J call TRBJ1-6, with a possible D match to TRBD1 (5 bases). The CDR3 has 12 amino acids. The ends were cut back, 0 bases at V and 13 bases at J, with 8 bases in the middle. Germline loops: CDR1 SGDLS, CDR2 YYNGEE. The CDR3 sequence is CASSVGDFPLHF. The CDR3 coding sequence is TGTGCCAGCAGCGTAGGGGACTTTCCCCTCCACTTT.

The chain combines TRBV27 with TRBJ1-1, with a weak D call TRBD1 (6 bases). The CDR3 loop spans 15 amino acids. Germline V gene sequence: CDR1 MNHEY, CDR2 SMNVEV (reference sequence). V shed 7 bases and J shed 1 base, with 16 bases lying between them. The CDR3, as DNA: TGTGCCAGCACCCGGACGACAGGCGGGAACACTGAAGCTTTCTTT. Translated: CASTRTTGGNTEAFF.